One T cell receptor beta chain is described in this entry. The source of the sample is a study of T cell changes during pregnancy in multiple sclerosis. Measured with immunoSEQ multiplex PCR; TCRdb has only the in-frame clones, and not every one. The repertoire holds around 100,000 clones, with about 92% as singletons. Trimming removed 4 bases from V and 1 base from J, with 13 bases in between. Germline loops: CDR1 SGHTA, CDR2 FQGNSA. The CDR3 spans 15 residues. Sequences were derived from peripheral blood, sampled after pregnancy. The chain is built from TRBV7-2 and TRBJ1-2; D possibly corresponds to TRBD1 (6 bases). This sequence originates from a female donor with multiple sclerosis, enrolled in a pregnancy study. CDR3 DNA: TGTGCCAGCAGCTCCAGGACAGTCATTAACTATGGCTACACCTTC. This sequence encodes CASSSRTVINYGYTF.